This passage covers 5 T cell receptor beta chains from one sample sequenced in a study of cytomegalovirus exposure and HLA in healthy donors (dated by TCRdb to 2016 to 2017). Libraries were prepared through the immunoSEQ multiplex PCR assay. A mixture of 60 forward primers for TCR Vbeta segments and 13 reverse primers for TCR Jbeta segments was used in the multiplex PCR. TCRdb took over this immuneACCESS table, retaining in-frame rearrangements with V and J assigned. Such tables are incomplete; in checked studies, under half of the missing clones stem from an unresolved V gene, and the remainder is unexplained. The sample data list around 120,000 clones, and 81% of these were observed just once. Together, the top ten hold 3.5% to 4.5% of the sample. The sequencing sample was made of PBMCs. The receptors come from a woman aged 25 to 39 in good health and CMV-seronegative.

V is TRBV19 and J is TRBJ1-5; 7 positions agree with TRBD1. Germline V gene lookup returns CDR1 LNHDA and CDR2 SQIVND (reference sequence). The CDR3 length is 15 residues. Unmatched junction bases numbered 8, after V lost 5 bases and J lost 4 bases. CDR3 DNA sequence: TGTGCCAGTAGTCCCAGACAGGGTTTAAATCAGCCCCAGCATTTT. It encodes CASSPRQGLNQPQHF.

Only a few counts were recorded for this clone. This sequence joins TRBV19 and TRBJ2-1, with TRBD2 identical over 8 bases. This CDR3 contains 15 residues. Per the germline V gene, CDR1 is LNHDA and CDR2 is SQIVND (reference sequence). J was trimmed by 2 bases and V by 4 bases; bases with no gene match: 4. CDR3 residues: CASSRASGPYNEQFF. CDR3 nucleotide sequence: TGTGCCAGTAGTAGGGCTAGCGGGCCCTACAATGAGCAGTTCTTC.

The chain is built from TRBV14 and TRBJ2-2, with 8 bases aligning to TRBD2. The germline V gene encodes CDR1 SGHDN and CDR2 FVKESK. The CDR3 consists of 16 residues. Unmatched junction bases numbered 8, after V lost 4 bases and J lost 4 bases. The CDR3 coding sequence is TGTGCCAGCAGCCTGCAGGACGGGAGGGGCACCGGGGAGCTGTTTTTT. It encodes CASSLQDGRGTGELFF.

V is TRBV4-2 and J is TRBJ2-5; the match to TRBD2 covers 7 bases. There are 14 residues in the CDR3. From germline, CDR1 is LGHNA and CDR2 YNFKEQ. V shed 2 bases, J shed 2 bases, and the junction held 2 bases outside the gene matches. The CDR3 region has the DNA TGTGCCAGCAGCCAAACTAGCGTTCAAGAGACCCAGTACTTC. Amino acid sequence: CASSQTSVQETQYF.

The chain uses TRBV7-3 and TRBJ2-7; D might be TRBD1 (7 bases). Germline V lookup: CDR1 SGHTA, CDR2 FQGTGA. Deletions cut 5 bases from V and 3 bases from J, with 14 bases between. The CDR3 has 14 amino acids. The CDR3 reads CASSRQGGYYEQYF. CDR3 in DNA: TGTGCCAGCAGCCGCCAGGGGGGTTACTACGAGCAGTACTTC.